Listed here are 3 T cell receptor beta chains from one sample, sequenced in a study of cytomegalovirus exposure and HLA in healthy donors. 13 Jbeta primers and 60 Vbeta primers were used for the PCR. Using immunoSEQ multiplex PCR, the repertoire was profiled, and TCRdb retains in-frame clones only, with some absent. Of 100,000 to 150,000 clones listed, around 9% are singletons. Specimen: PBMCs. Source of these receptors: a man in his forties in good health and CMV-seronegative.

This clone has just a few counts. The rearrangement links TRBV5-6 to TRBJ2-7; possibly TRBD1 for D (5 bases). This CDR3 is 14 amino acids long. V was clipped by 6 bases and J by 0 bases, with 13 bases between them. The germline V gene has CDR1 SGHDT and CDR2 YYEEEE. The CDR3 sequence: CASKSDRSSYEQYF. Written as DNA, the CDR3 is TGTGCCAGCAAATCCGACAGAAGCTCCTACGAGCAGTACTTC.

The V and J genes are TRBV30 and TRBJ2-1; D ambiguous. Per the germline V gene, CDR1 is GTSNPN and CDR2 is SVGIG (reference sequence). The CDR3 spans 14 residues. The V gene lost 3 bases and the J gene lost 6 bases, with 15 bases spanning the gap. CDR3 loop: CAWSGGEPSNEQFF. The CDR3, as DNA: TGTGCCTGGAGCGGTGGTGAACCCTCCAATGAGCAGTTCTTC.

The chain carries TRBV6-5 and TRBJ2-7; D possibly corresponds to TRBD1 (6 bases). The V gene lost 5 bases and the J gene lost 1 base, with 15 bases spanning the gap. CDR3 length: 15 residues. CDR1 and CDR2 (germline): MNHEY, SVGAGI. The CDR3 coding sequence is TGTGCCAGCAGTAGCCTACAGGGCTTTTCCTACGAGCAGTACTTC. It is translated as CASSSLQGFSYEQYF.